What follows are 27 T cell receptor beta chains derived from one specimen sequenced in a study of cytomegalovirus exposure and HLA in healthy donors. In the PCR, 60 Vbeta and 13 Jbeta primers were used. Assay: immunoSEQ multiplex PCR; the TCRdb copy retains only in-frame clones and omits some. The table shows about 200,000 clones, with 87% occurring only once. Sequences were obtained from PBMCs. The source is a boy between 2 and 10 years old in good health and CMV-seronegative.

The V and J genes are TRBV29-1 and TRBJ2-3, with 9 bases identical to TRBD1. Looked up from germline, CDR1 is SQVTM and CDR2 is ANQGSEA. Unmatched junction bases numbered 4, after V lost 6 bases and J lost 3 bases. This CDR3 is built from 13 residues. CDR3 DNA sequence: TGCAGCGTCGACGGGACAGGGACAGATACGCAGTATTTT. It translates to CSVDGTGTDTQYF.

V usage is TRBV30 and J usage is TRBJ2-5, with D tentatively TRBD2 (5 bases). Gene TRBJ2-7 matches the end of the DNA better, so the J call may be wrong. Per germline, CDR1 GTSNPN and CDR2 SVGIG (reference sequence). The CDR3 has 11 amino acids. CDR3 DNA sequence: TGTGCCTGGAGCCGGGACTACGAGCAGTACTTC. Translating gives CAWSRDYEQYF.

J is TRBJ2-2 and V is TRBV6-6; 10 bases match TRBD2. After removal of 7 bases from V and 6 bases from J, the junction contained 5 bases not matched to a gene. In germline, CDR1 is MNHNY, CDR2 SVGAGI (reference sequence). The CDR3 has 14 amino acids. Here the CDR3 DNA reads TGTGCCAGCAAGGCTAGCGGGAGTTCCGGGGAGCTGTTTTTT. Encoded protein: CASKASGSSGELFF.

The chain uses TRBV28 and TRBJ1-5; TRBD1 is a possible D gene (6 bases). Trimming shortened V by 7 bases and J by 6 bases, and 10 bases separated the two germline ends. CDR3 size: 12 residues. CDR1 MDHEN and CDR2 SYDVKM come from the germline V gene. CDR3 region: CASMIGGQPQHF. The CDR3 DNA sequence: TGTGCCAGCATGATAGGGGGTCAGCCCCAGCATTTT.

The rearrangement links TRBV7-9 to TRBJ1-6; 9 nucleotides match TRBD1. The V gene end was trimmed by 5 bases and the J gene end by 5 bases; junction bases not matched to a gene: 16. The germline V gene has CDR1 SEHNR and CDR2 FQNEAQ (reference sequence). The CDR3 is 19 residues long. DNA of the CDR3: TGTGCCAGCAGCCCCCAATCTGCCGGGACAGGGTACGATAATTCACCCCTCCACTTT. It yields the protein CASSPQSAGTGYDNSPLHF.

The chain couples TRBV4-1 to TRBJ2-7; 11 bases match TRBD2. CDR1 MGHRA and CDR2 YSYEKL come from the germline V gene. J lost 1 base, V lost 4 bases, and 6 bases had no gene match. The CDR3 totals 16 residues. CDR3 sequence (DNA): TGCGCCAGCAGCCTCCTCCTAGCGGGGGGTTCCTACGAGCAGTACTTC. Protein sequence: CASSLLLAGGSYEQYF.

The rearrangement links TRBV2 to TRBJ2-7; 8 nucleotides line up with TRBD2. With 2 bases clipped from V and 0 bases from J, the junction kept 3 bases outside the gene matches. The germline V gene encodes CDR1 SNHLY and CDR2 FYNNEI. This CDR3 is built from 15 residues. CDR3 region: CASSEPGGSSYEQYF. CDR3 sequence (DNA): TGTGCCAGCAGTGAACCGGGGGGGAGCTCCTACGAGCAGTACTTC.

The genes are TRBV19 and TRBJ2-1; D remains unclear. The germline CDR1 and CDR2 sequences are LNHDA and SQIVND (reference sequence). The CDR3 is made up of 11 amino acids. V shed 5 bases and J shed 8 bases, with 7 bases lying between them. Written as DNA, the CDR3 is TGTGCCAGTAGTCTTAGTGATGAGCAGTTCTTC. Protein: CASSLSDEQFF. Drawing the rest from reference TRBV19 and TRBJ2-1, the complete variable domain is DGGITQSPKYLFRKEGQNVTLSCEQNLNHDAMYWYRQDPGQGLRLIYYSQIVNDFQKGDIAEGYSVSREKKESFPLTVTSAQKNPTAFYLCASSLSDEQFFGPGTRLTVL.

This clone was seen once. The J gene is TRBJ1-1, the V gene TRBV6-5; D unclear. Trimming cost V 10 bases and J 7 bases, with 16 bases left between them. This CDR3 is 12 amino acids long. From germline, CDR1 is MNHEY and CDR2 SVGAGI. The CDR3, as DNA: TGTGCCACCCTGGCACCGCAAGATGAAGCTTTCTTT. Translation gives CATLAPQDEAFF.

This chain connects TRBV28 to TRBJ2-1, with 8 positions matching TRBD2. Germline V gene data show CDR1 as MDHEN and CDR2 as SYDVKM. V dropped 3 bases and J dropped 8; count of bases not matched to a gene: 15. CDR3 size: 17 residues. Here the CDR3 reads CASSFLATRGRIHEQFF. In DNA, the CDR3 is TGTGCCAGCAGTTTTTTGGCAACTCGCGGGAGGATCCATGAGCAGTTCTTC.

This chain joins TRBV14 and TRBJ1-2, with D perhaps TRBD1 (5 bases). In germline, CDR1 is SGHDN, CDR2 FVKESK. The CDR3 contains 14 residues. V was shortened by 4 bases and J by 3 bases, with 12 bases between the two germline ends. CDR3 amino acids: CASSRGRLDYGYTF. CDR3 nucleotide sequence: TGTGCCAGCAGCCGGGGCAGGCTCGACTATGGCTACACCTTC.

This chain joins TRBV2 and TRBJ2-1, with TRBD2 as a possible D gene (7 bases). V lost 4 bases, J lost 9 bases, and 13 bases lay in between. CDR3 length: 13 amino acids. Germline assignment: CDR1 SNHLY and CDR2 FYNNEI. CDR3 residues: CASSGGGAGEQFF. The CDR3 nucleotides are TGTGCCAGCAGTGGAGGGGGGGCGGGTGAGCAGTTCTTC.

The chain employs TRBV19 and TRBJ2-2, with D uncertain. Germline V gene lookup returns CDR1 LNHDA and CDR2 SQIVND (reference sequence). V was cut by 6 bases and J by 0 bases, with 8 bases left in between. The CDR3 contains 14 residues. CDR3 sequence (DNA): TGTGCCAGTAGCGTCCTTACGAACACCGGGGAGCTGTTTTTT. This encodes CASSVLTNTGELFF.

The V gene is TRBV5-4, the J gene TRBJ1-1, with D possibly being TRBD1 (6 bases). V lost 4 bases and J 1 base, leaving 17 bases between the germline ends. Germline V gives CDR1 SGHNT, CDR2 YYREEE (reference sequence). The CDR3 is 16 residues long. The chain's CDR3 is CASSKGAGAPNTEAFF. The CDR3 nucleotides read TGTGCCAGCAGCAAAGGGGCAGGGGCCCCGAACACTGAAGCTTTCTTT. The full variable domain, completed using reference TRBV5-4 and TRBJ1-1, is ETGVTQSPTHLIKTRGQQVTLRCSSQSGHNTVSWYQQALGQGPQFIFQYYREEENGRGNFPPRFSGLQFPNYSSELNVNALELDDSALYLCASSKGAGAPNTEAFFGQGTRLTVV.

This clone was recorded only once. This chain links TRBV19 with TRBJ1-2; 7 nucleotides align to TRBD1. This CDR3 has 14 amino acids. Germline assignment: CDR1 LNHDA and CDR2 SQIVND (reference sequence). V lost 7 bases to trimming and J lost 3 bases; unmatched junction nucleotides: 8. CDR3 in amino acids: CASTQTGTYYGYTF. The DNA of the CDR3 is TGTGCCAGTACCCAGACAGGGACCTACTATGGCTACACCTTC.

The chain combines TRBV7-9 with TRBJ1-4; D remains unclear. There are 13 residues in the CDR3. Germline V lookup: CDR1 SEHNR, CDR2 FQNEAQ (reference sequence). The V end lost 1 base, the J end lost 4 bases, and 4 bases lay between the germline ends. The CDR3 sequence is CASSLGLNEKLFF. CDR3 coding DNA: TGTGCCAGCAGCTTAGGTCTTAATGAAAAACTGTTTTTT.

This chain joins TRBV11-2 and TRBJ2-1, with D possibly TRBD1 on 5 matching bases. Germline CDR1 is SGHAT and CDR2 is FQNNGV. The ends were cut back, 0 bases at V and 15 bases at J, with 18 bases in the middle. The CDR3 length is 14 residues. The CDR3 here is CASSLEGTGPRRFF. The CDR3, as DNA: TGTGCCAGCAGCTTAGAGGGTACAGGTCCCAGGCGGTTCTTC. Drawing the rest from reference TRBV11-2 and TRBJ2-1, the complete variable domain is EAGVAQSPRYKIIEKRQSVAFWCNPISGHATLYWYQQILGQGPKLLIQFQNNGVVDDSQLPKDRFSAERLKGVDSTLKIQPAKLEDSAVYLCASSLEGTGPRRFFGPGTRLTVL.

V is TRBV7-9 and J is TRBJ1-3; D unclear. Germline V CDR1 and CDR2: SEHNR, FQNEAQ (reference sequence). CDR3 length: 16 amino acids. Trimming removed 1 base at V and 4 bases at J, with 14 bases between. The CDR3 DNA reads TGTGCCAGCAGCTTAGAGAAAAAGCGGACGGGAAACACCATATATTTT. This sequence encodes CASSLEKKRTGNTIYF.

The V gene is TRBV10-1, the J gene TRBJ2-7; D is unclear. This CDR3 has 13 residues. CDR1 is WNHNN, CDR2 SYGVQD, per germline (reference sequence). V lost 2 bases and J lost 6, with 11 bases in between. Here the CDR3 reads CASSEPTGPEQYF. DNA for the CDR3: TGCGCCAGCAGTGAGCCCACGGGTCCCGAGCAGTACTTC.

This chain uses TRBV29-1 with TRBJ1-1; 8 bases match TRBD1. CDR3 length: 11 amino acids. The V gene's germline CDR1 is SQVTM and CDR2 ANQGSEA. Losses at the gene ends were 7 bases for V and 9 bases for J; bases not matched to a gene: 7. Here the CDR3 DNA reads TGCAGCGCCTCGGGACAGGAGAAAGCTTTCTTT. Its protein product is CSASGQEKAFF.

A word on this clone: Other DNA sequences from this sample encode an identical CDR3 as well. The gene calls are TRBV19 and TRBJ1-1; 7 bases align to TRBD1. V shed 7 bases and J 2 bases; nucleotides not matched to a gene: 7. This CDR3 spans 14 amino acids. Germline CDR1 is LNHDA and CDR2 is SQIVND (reference sequence). As DNA, the CDR3 is TGTGCCAGTAACGGAAGAGGGGGCAACACTGAAGCTTTCTTT. As protein: CASNGRGGNTEAFF.

The chain employs TRBV7-9 and TRBJ1-1; D unresolved. The V end lost 2 bases, the J end lost 6 bases, and 25 bases lay between the germline ends. The CDR3 extends over 18 amino acids. Germline-derived CDR1 and CDR2 are SEHNR and FQNEAQ (reference sequence). The CDR3 nucleotides read TGTGCCAGCAGCTTAAGTGAGAGCGAGACTCTCCTCAATGCTGAAGCTTTCTTT. Translation: CASSLSESETLLNAEAFF.

This clone was seen a handful of times. The chain couples TRBV6-1 to TRBJ2-1; D is possibly TRBD2 (5 bases). V was cut by 8 bases and J by 0 bases, with 11 bases left in between. CDR3 length: 14 amino acids. Germline loops: CDR1 MNHNS, CDR2 SASEGT. The CDR3 spells CASRSGNSYNEQFF. DNA for the CDR3: TGTGCCAGCCGGAGCGGCAACTCCTACAATGAGCAGTTCTTC.

This clone came up once. The chain is built from TRBV28 and TRBJ2-5; TRBD2 matches at 7 bases. CDR1 is MDHEN and CDR2 is SYDVKM in the germline V gene. Trimming at V came to 9 bases and at J to 4 bases, leaving 14 bases not matched to a gene. CDR3 length: 15 residues. CDR3 region: CASQQMAGGGETQYF. The CDR3 nucleotides read TGTGCCAGTCAACAAATGGCGGGCGGGGGAGAGACCCAGTACTTC.

The chain couples TRBV9 to TRBJ2-2, with TRBD1 matching over 11 bases. V lost 1 base, J lost 4 bases, and 6 bases stayed unmatched. Germline lookup yields CDR1 SGDLS and CDR2 YYNGEE. This CDR3 has 17 amino acids. Here the CDR3 reads CASSVTDRGRSTGELFF. CDR3 in DNA: TGTGCCAGCAGCGTAACGGACAGGGGGCGTAGCACCGGGGAGCTGTTTTTT.

The V call is TRBV28, the J call TRBJ1-2; the D is unclear. In germline, CDR1 is MDHEN, CDR2 SYDVKM. V was trimmed by 6 bases and J by 4 bases, leaving 15 bases between them. This CDR3 is 14 amino acids long. The CDR3 protein is CASRPSPGSYGYTF. The CDR3 DNA reads TGTGCCAGCAGGCCCTCCCCAGGTAGCTATGGCTACACCTTC.

The V gene is TRBV18, the J gene TRBJ2-5; TRBD2 matches at 7 bases. From germline, CDR1 is KGHSH and CDR2 LQKENI. The CDR3 contains 17 residues. The ends lost 2 bases at V and 1 base at J; junction bases unmatched: 10. The CDR3 sequence: CASSPFMPSGFQETQYF. The DNA for the CDR3 is TGTGCCAGCTCACCATTCATGCCTAGCGGTTTCCAAGAGACCCAGTACTTC. Full variable domain (remainder filled in from reference TRBV18 and TRBJ2-5): NAGVMQNPRHLVRRRGQEARLRCSPMKGHSHVYWYRQLPEEGLKFMVYLQKENIIDESGMPKERFSAEFPKEGPSILRIQQVVRGDSAAYFCASSPFMPSGFQETQYFGPGTRLLVL.